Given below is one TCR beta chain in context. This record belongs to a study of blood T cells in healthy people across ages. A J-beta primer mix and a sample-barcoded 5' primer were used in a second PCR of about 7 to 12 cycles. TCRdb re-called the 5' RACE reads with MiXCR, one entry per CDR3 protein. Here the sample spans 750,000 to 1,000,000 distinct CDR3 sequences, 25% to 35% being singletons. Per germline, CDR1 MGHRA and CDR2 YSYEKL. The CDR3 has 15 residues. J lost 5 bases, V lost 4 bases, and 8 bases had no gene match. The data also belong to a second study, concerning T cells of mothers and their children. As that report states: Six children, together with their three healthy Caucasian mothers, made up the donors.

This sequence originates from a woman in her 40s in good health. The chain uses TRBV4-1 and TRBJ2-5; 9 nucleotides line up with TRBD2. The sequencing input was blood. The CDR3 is CASSRLTSGWETQYF. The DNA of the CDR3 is TGCGCCAGCAGCCGTCTGACTAGCGGTTGGGAGACCCAGTACTTC.